These 8 T cell receptor beta chains came from one sample sequenced in a study of CD8+CD57+ T cells in acquired aplastic anemia (dated by TCRdb to 2017 to 2018). The instrument given in TCRdb is Illumina HiSeq 2000. TCR beta VDJ combination and CDR3 sequence profiling used genomic DNA as the template. Using fastp trimming at Q25 and MiXCR clonotype assembly, TCRdb reanalyzed the public sequencing data and kept in-frame beta chains. When rows share a CDR3 protein, they turn into one entry using the most common DNA and genes. The sample data list hundreds of thousands of distinct CDR3 sequences, and around 68% of these were observed just once. 3% to 4.5% of the sample rests with the top ten. Input material: sorted CD4+, CD8+, or CD8+CD57+ T cells (not recorded which) from PBMCs. These receptors were obtained from a human donor in good health, serving as a control.

This chain links TRBV7-8 with TRBJ2-7, with a possible D match to TRBD2 (5 bases). The DNA matches TRBJ2-1 better at its end, which makes the J call doubtful. CDR3 length: 14 amino acids. Germline CDR1 and CDR2: SGHVS and FQNEAQ. CDR3 coding DNA: TGTGCCAGCAGCCAAGCCGGCACAGACTACGAGCAGTTCTTC. Its protein product is CASSQAGTDYEQFF.

Notes on this clonotype: The junction departs from germline at one end; a sequencing error may be responsible. J is TRBJ2-3 and V is TRBV9; 8 bases agree with TRBD1. The CDR3 runs 14 residues. Germline V gene data show CDR1 as SGDLS and CDR2 as YYNGEE. In DNA form, the CDR3 reads TGTGCCAGCAGCTTATGGACAGGGACAGATACGCTGTATTTT. It encodes CASSLWTGTDTLYF.

Here the CDR3 reads CASSAGQGLETQYQYF. In DNA, the CDR3 is TGTGCCAGCAGCGCAGGTCAAGGGTTGGAGACCCAGTACCAGTACTTC. This rearrangement joins TRBV7-8 to TRBJ2-5, with unresolved D. CDR3 size: 16 residues. V was cut by 5 bases and J by 10 bases, with 26 bases left in between. Germline lookup yields CDR1 SGHVS and CDR2 FQNEAQ.

J is TRBJ2-7 and V is TRBV10-1; TRBD2 is a possible D gene (6 bases). The germline V and J ends were trimmed by 0 bases and 3 bases, with 9 bases remaining between them. The CDR3 runs to 14 residues. Germline loops: CDR1 WNHNN, CDR2 SYGVQD (reference sequence). The CDR3 DNA sequence: TGCGCCAGCAGTGAGTCTGAGGGAGGCTACGAGCAGTACTTC. Translating gives CASSESEGGYEQYF.

This rearrangement joins TRBV20-1 to TRBJ2-4; D uncertain. The CDR3 extends over 15 amino acids. In germline, CDR1 is DFQATT, CDR2 SNEGSKA (reference sequence). V shed 6 bases and J shed 9 bases, with 24 bases lying between them. This CDR3 reads CSARPLGEVSSIQYF. CDR3 nucleotides: TGCAGTGCCCGCCCCCTTGGGGAAGTGTCGAGCATTCAGTACTTC.

Turning to this clonotype: One end of the junction does not line up with germline, which may come from a read error. The V call is TRBV9, the J call TRBJ2-3; D perhaps matches TRBD1 (6 bases). The CDR3 spans 14 residues. Per the germline V gene, CDR1 is SGDLS and CDR2 is YYNGEE. The CDR3 DNA is TGTGCCAGCAGTTTTCTGACAGGTTTTGGTTCACCCCATTTT. Translated: CASSFLTGFGSPHF.

The chain links TRBV7-3 to TRBJ2-7, with 10 bases matching TRBD1. The V gene's germline CDR1 is SGHTA and CDR2 FQGTGA. With 0 bases clipped from V and 0 bases from J, the junction kept 2 bases outside the gene matches. CDR3 length: 16 residues. The CDR3 protein is CASSLTRTGGSYEQYF. The DNA for the CDR3 is TGTGCCAGCAGCTTAACACGGACAGGGGGCTCCTACGAGCAGTACTTC. Using reference TRBV7-3 and TRBJ2-7 for the parts outside the CDR3, the full variable domain is GAGVSQTPSNKVTEKGKYVELRCDPISGHTALYWYRQSLGQGPEFLIYFQGTGAADDSGLPNDRFFAVRPEGSVSTLKIQRTERGDSAVYLCASSLTRTGGSYEQYFGPGTRLTVT.

In DNA, the CDR3 is TGCAGTGCTAGAGCCTCAGGGGCAGATACGCAGTATTTT. Protein product: CSARASGADTQYF. The genes are TRBV20-1 and TRBJ2-3; D may be TRBD1 (6 bases). This CDR3 is built from 13 residues. Trimming stripped 1 base from V and 4 bases from J, with 9 bases between. From germline, CDR1 is DFQATT and CDR2 SNEGSKA (reference sequence).